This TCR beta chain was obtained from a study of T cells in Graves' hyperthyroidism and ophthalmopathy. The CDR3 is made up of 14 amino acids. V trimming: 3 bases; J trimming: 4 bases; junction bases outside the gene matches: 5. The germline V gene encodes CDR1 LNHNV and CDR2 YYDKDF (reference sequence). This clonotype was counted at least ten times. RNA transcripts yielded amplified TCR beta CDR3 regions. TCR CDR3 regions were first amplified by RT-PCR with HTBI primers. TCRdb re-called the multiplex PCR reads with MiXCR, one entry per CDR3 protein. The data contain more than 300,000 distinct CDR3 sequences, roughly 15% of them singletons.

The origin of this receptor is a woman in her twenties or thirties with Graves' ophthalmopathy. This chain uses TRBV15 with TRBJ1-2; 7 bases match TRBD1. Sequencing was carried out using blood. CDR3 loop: CATSREGGPYGYTF. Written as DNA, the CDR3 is TGTGCCACCAGCAGGGAAGGGGGCCCCTATGGCTACACCTTC.